The 22 T cell receptor beta chains in this list originate from one sample, sequenced in a study of T cells in Graves' hyperthyroidism and ophthalmopathy. Researchers took RNA transcripts and amplified the TCR beta CDR3 regions from them. Using the HTBI primer set, a first-round RT-PCR was run on the TCR CDR3. TCRdb itself ran the multiplex PCR reads through MiXCR, one entry per CDR3 protein. Here the sample spans around 500,000 distinct CDR3 sequences, roughly 14% being singletons. Sequenced: blood. The source is a woman under 30 with Graves' hyperthyroidism.

There are many counts of this clonotype. The V call is TRBV24-1, the J call TRBJ1-1; the D is unclear. Trimming took 4 bases from V and 10 from J, leaving 15 bases between them. Germline V gene sequence: CDR1 KGHDR, CDR2 SFDVKD. This CDR3 comprises 13 residues. CDR3 residues: CATSEPQSRRAFF. Written as DNA, the CDR3 is TGTGCCACCAGTGAACCACAGTCCCGCAGAGCTTTCTTT.

This clonotype was seen many times. The chain has TRBV7-6 and TRBJ1-1; TRBD1 matches at 7 bases. Per germline, CDR1 SGHVS and CDR2 FNYEAQ. The CDR3 has 18 residues. Trimming cost V 2 bases and J 0 bases; bases outside gene matches: 12. The CDR3 spells CASSLMATGDSMNTEAFF. CDR3 DNA sequence: TGTGCCAGCAGCTTAATGGCCACAGGGGACTCCATGAACACTGAAGCTTTCTTT.

This clonotype was seen at least ten times. The chain uses TRBV2 and TRBJ1-2; D is unresolved. V shed 5 bases and J shed 6 bases, with 10 bases lying between them. This CDR3 has 12 residues. The germline V gene has CDR1 SNHLY and CDR2 FYNNEI. This chain's CDR3 is CASSPLRNGYTF. The CDR3, as DNA: TGTGCCAGCAGTCCTCTTAGAAATGGCTACACCTTC.

Ten or more counts support this clonotype. The CDR3 here is CASSPSGTPGETQYF. As DNA, the CDR3 is TGTGCCAGCAGCCCATCAGGTACTCCCGGCGAGACCCAGTACTTC. This rearrangement joins TRBV9 to TRBJ2-5; no firm D call. Germline CDR1 and CDR2: SGDLS and YYNGEE. There are 15 residues in the CDR3. Trimming removed 4 bases at V and 5 bases at J, with 18 bases between. Together with reference TRBV9 and TRBJ2-5, the CDR3 gives the full variable domain: DSGVTQTPKHLITATGQRVTLRCSPRSGDLSVYWYQQSLDQGLQFLIQYYNGEERAKGNILERFSAQQFPDLHSELNLSSLELGDSALYFCASSPSGTPGETQYFGPGTRLLVL.

This clonotype came up many times. The chain recombines TRBV7-8 with TRBJ2-3; TRBD2 matches at 10 bases. Trimming cost V 2 bases and J 2 bases; bases outside gene matches: 4. CDR3 length equals 16 residues. Germline lookup yields CDR1 SGHVS and CDR2 FQNEAQ. This CDR3 reads CASSLRGTSDTDTQYF. DNA for the CDR3: TGTGCCAGCAGCTTACGCGGGACTAGCGACACAGATACGCAGTATTTT.

This clonotype has at least ten counts. The gene calls are TRBV11-3 and TRBJ1-6; a weak D match, TRBD1 (5 bases). Germline V gene data show CDR1 as SGHNT and CDR2 as YENEEA. Trimming removed 0 bases at V and 6 bases at J, with 15 bases between. The CDR3 sequence is 17 residues long. CDR3 DNA: TGTGCCAGCAGCTTAGAAGCGGGGGGGTTAATTAATTCACCCCTCCACTTT. Protein: CASSLEAGGLINSPLHF.

Many counts were recorded for this clonotype. The chain couples TRBV27 to TRBJ2-2; D possibly corresponds to TRBD1 (6 bases). This CDR3 contains 14 residues. Trimming cost V 8 bases and J 4 bases, with 14 bases left between them. CDR1 and CDR2 (germline): MNHEY, SMNVEV (reference sequence). DNA of the CDR3: TGTGCCAGCGGCCTCAAACAGGGCACCGGGGAGCTGTTTTTT. Translation gives CASGLKQGTGELFF.

This clonotype showed up many times. The chain employs TRBV27 and TRBJ2-1; D possibly uses TRBD1 or TRBD2 (5 bases each). V lost 3 bases and J 10 bases, leaving 13 bases between the germline ends. Per germline, CDR1 MNHEY and CDR2 SMNVEV (reference sequence). The CDR3 loop spans 13 amino acids. The CDR3 spells CASSFTQGGEQFF. Written as DNA, the CDR3 is TGTGCCAGCAGTTTCACCCAGGGCGGGGAGCAGTTCTTC.

This clonotype appeared many times. The V and J genes are TRBV30 and TRBJ1-4; a weak D match, TRBD1 (5 bases). Trimming took off 2 bases at V and 3 bases at J, with 10 bases between the two ends. The CDR3 covers 14 residues. CDR1 is GTSNPN and CDR2 is SVGIG in the germline V gene (reference sequence). CDR3 sequence: CAWSLGVANEKLFF. DNA for the CDR3: TGTGCCTGGAGTTTAGGGGTTGCTAATGAAAAACTGTTTTTT.

Concerning this clonotype: This clone may be a read error of a much larger clone one base away. This chain joins TRBV11-3 and TRBJ1-3; D is unclear. Germline V gene lookup returns CDR1 SGHNT and CDR2 YENEEA. Trimming removed 8 bases from V and 1 base from J, with 18 bases in between. The CDR3 length is 16 residues. The CDR3 sequence: CASGSLRRASGNTIYF. As DNA, the CDR3 is TGTGCCAGCGGCTCGCTTCGTCGGGCGTCTGGAAACACCATATATTTT.

This clonotype was detected only a few times. The chain carries TRBV19 and TRBJ2-6, with a possible D match to TRBD1 (6 bases). Deletions cut 5 bases from V and 2 bases from J, with 13 bases between. The CDR3 is made up of 16 amino acids. From germline, CDR1 is LNHDA and CDR2 SQIVND (reference sequence). DNA of the CDR3: TGTGCCAGTAGTTCCACAGGGTCCCCTGGGGCCAACGTCCTGACTTTC. Its translation: CASSSTGSPGANVLTF.

The V and J genes are TRBV29-1 and TRBJ2-1, with D unresolved. The germline V and J ends were trimmed by 5 bases and 9 bases, with 5 bases remaining between them. CDR1 is SQVTM, CDR2 ANQGSEA, per germline. The CDR3 is made up of 9 amino acids. The CDR3, as DNA: TGCAGCGTTTGCTGTGAGCAGTTCTTC. It is translated as CSVCCEQFF.

This clonotype was found many times. The chain uses TRBV20-1 and TRBJ2-7; 9 bases are a match to TRBD2. The CDR3 has 13 amino acids. V lost 7 bases to trimming and J lost 2 bases; unmatched junction nucleotides: 6. CDR1 and CDR2 (germline): DFQATT, SNEGSKA (reference sequence). Here the CDR3 DNA reads TGCAGTGTTAGCGGGGGCAATCCCTACGAGCAGTACGTC. Translated, it gives CSVSGGNPYEQYV.

This clonotype was counted many times. The chain joins TRBV18 to TRBJ2-3, with TRBD2 identical over 8 bases. Germline V CDR1 and CDR2: KGHSH, LQKENI. The CDR3 extends over 16 amino acids. The V gene end was trimmed by 6 bases and the J gene end by 3 bases; junction bases not matched to a gene: 11. CDR3 loop: CASSPPSGRSTDTQYF. The CDR3 region has the DNA TGTGCCAGCTCTCCCCCCAGCGGGAGATCGACAGATACGCAGTATTTT.

This clonotype was counted many times. The rearrangement uses TRBV12-3 or TRBV12-4 and TRBJ2-3; the D is unclear. This CDR3 has 14 amino acids. V lost 7 bases and J lost 0, with 11 bases in between. CDR3 DNA sequence: TGTGCCAGCACCACGACCCGAAGCACAGATACGCAGTATTTT. Protein sequence: CASTTTRSTDTQYF.

J is TRBJ1-4 and V is TRBV7-9, with D hard to call. V lost 0 bases, J lost 8 bases, and 7 bases lay in between. Germline V gene data show CDR1 as SEHNR and CDR2 as FQNEAQ (reference sequence). This CDR3 is 13 amino acids long. CDR3 protein: CASSLATVEKLFF. CDR3 DNA: TGTGCCAGCAGCTTAGCGACGGTCGAAAAACTGTTTTTT.

In regard to this clonotype: Possible read error: a much larger clone is one base away. This chain links TRBV12-3 or TRBV12-4 with TRBJ2-1, with TRBD2 as a possible D gene (6 bases). This CDR3 region has 15 residues. CDR3 bases: TGTGCCAGCAGCCCCCACGGGGGTTTCTACAATGAGCAGCTCTTC. Translating gives CASSPHGGFYNEQLF.

This clonotype was seen many times. The chain combines TRBV20-1 with TRBJ2-1, with D possibly being TRBD1 (6 bases). V was pared by 5 bases and J by 0 bases, with 11 bases between. Germline CDR1 and CDR2: DFQATT and SNEGSKA (reference sequence). The CDR3 is 14 residues long. In DNA form, the CDR3 reads TGCAGTGCTGGGGGCGCCAGCTCCTACAATGAGCAGTTCTTC. Its translation: CSAGGASSYNEQFF.

Only a few counts were recorded for this clonotype. The genes are TRBV6-1 and TRBJ2-7; TRBD1 might be the D (6 bases). The CDR3 spans 14 residues. V lost 6 bases to trimming and J lost 7 bases, with 19 bases between them. Germline CDR1 and CDR2: MNHNS and SASEGT. CDR3 loop: CASSGAGTPLEQYV. The DNA for the CDR3 is TGTGCCAGCAGCGGAGCCGGGACACCCTTGGAGCAGTACGTC.

The chain carries TRBV15 and TRBJ2-3; 7 bases agree with TRBD1. This CDR3 comprises 17 residues. The ends lost 0 bases at V and 2 bases at J; junction bases unmatched: 8. Germline V CDR1 and CDR2: LNHNV, YYDKDF (reference sequence). The CDR3 DNA reads as TGTGCCACCAGCAGAGATCTTGGAGGACAGGACACAGATACGCAGTATTTT. It specifies CATSRDLGGQDTDTQYF. The whole variable domain, filled in from reference TRBV15 and TRBJ2-3, reads DAMVIQNPRYQVTQFGKPVTLSCSQTLNHNVMYWYQQKSSQAPKLLFHYYDKDFNNEADTPDNFQSRRPNTSFCFLDIRSPGLGDTAMYLCATSRDLGGQDTDTQYFGPGTRLTVL.

This clonotype was detected a few times. This may be a read error: a much more frequent sequence differs by one nucleotide. The chain combines TRBV6-9 with TRBJ1-5; D uncertain. V was clipped by 3 bases and J by 10 bases, with 19 bases between them. The CDR3 runs to 15 residues. The germline CDR1 and CDR2 sequences are MNHGY and SVAAGI. In DNA form, the CDR3 reads TGTGCCAGCAGTTACCAAGAGATAGGGAACGGACCCCAGCATTTT. This encodes CASSYQEIGNGPQHF.

The table lists this clonotype with a few counts. The V gene is TRBV29-1, the J gene TRBJ2-1; D ambiguous. The CDR3 covers 13 residues. Per germline, CDR1 SQVTM and CDR2 ANQGSEA. V gave up 4 bases and J gave up 8 bases, with 15 bases separating them. The CDR3 DNA sequence: TGCAGCGTTGCGTGGGCCGCAAAGGATGAGCAGTTCTTC. Translation: CSVAWAAKDEQFF.